This entry lists 17 T cell receptor beta chains sequenced from one sample in a study of blood T cell repertoires in COVID-19. Profiled with immunoSEQ multiplex PCR; TCRdb holds only in-frame clones, not every one. Found here are roughly 78,000 clones, about 89% of them singletons; the top ten hold roughly 0.58%. Sequencing was performed on peripheral blood. All receptors come from a man aged 55-75 years with acute or convalescent COVID-19.

This chain connects TRBV7-8 to TRBJ2-7, with 10 positions matching TRBD2. Germline values: CDR1 SGHVS, CDR2 FQNEAQ. This CDR3 spans 15 amino acids. With V trimmed by 2 bases and J by 5 bases, 6 bases remained unmatched. The CDR3 bases are TGTGCCAGCAGCTTACCCAGCGGGAGGGCCCACGAGCAGTACTTC. It is translated as CASSLPSGRAHEQYF.

The rearrangement joins TRBV5-4 to TRBJ2-3, with 8 bases identical to TRBD1. The junction had 3 bases not matched to a gene; V was cut back by 2 bases and J by 4 bases. The V gene's germline CDR1 is SGHNT and CDR2 YYREEE (reference sequence). There are 14 residues in the CDR3. The CDR3 nucleotides are TGTGCCAGCAGCTTCGACAGGGGCCCAGATACGCAGTATTTT. Translation gives CASSFDRGPDTQYF. Based on the CDR3 plus reference TRBV5-4 and TRBJ2-3, the full variable domain is ETGVTQSPTHLIKTRGQQVTLRCSSQSGHNTVSWYQQALGQGPQFIFQYYREEENGRGNFPPRFSGLQFPNYSSELNVNALELDDSALYLCASSFDRGPDTQYFGPGTRLTVL.

The CDR3 reads CASSLGAQGNTEAFF. DNA of the CDR3: TGCGCCAGCAGCTTGGGGGCCCAGGGAAACACTGAAGCTTTCTTT. V is TRBV5-1 and J is TRBJ1-1; maybe TRBD1 (5 bases). The germline V and J ends were trimmed by 0 bases and 2 bases, with 11 bases remaining between them. CDR1 is SGHRS and CDR2 is YFSETQ in the germline V gene. This CDR3 has 15 residues.

As DNA, the CDR3 is TGTGCCAGCAGTGACACGCCGAAGCGACAGGTAACCTACGAGCAGTACTTC. Amino acids: CASSDTPKRQVTYEQYF. The chain carries TRBV6-4 and TRBJ2-7; the D gene is possibly TRBD1 (6 bases). V lost 2 bases to trimming and J lost 2 bases, with 19 bases between them. Per the germline V gene, CDR1 is MRHNA and CDR2 is SNTAGT. The CDR3 covers 17 residues.

The rearrangement links TRBV9 to TRBJ1-6, with D perhaps TRBD1 (6 bases). The germline V and J ends were trimmed by 4 bases and 3 bases, with 11 bases remaining between them. Looked up from germline, CDR1 is SGDLS and CDR2 is YYNGEE. The CDR3 is 15 residues long. CDR3 sequence (DNA): TGTGCCAGCAGCCGAGAGGGGGACTATAATTCACCCCTCCACTTT. It encodes CASSREGDYNSPLHF.

The chain combines TRBV6-5 with TRBJ1-2, with 10 bases aligning to TRBD1. The germline V gene has CDR1 MNHEY and CDR2 SVGAGI. This CDR3 comprises 15 residues. The J segment lost 6 bases and the V segment lost 5 bases, leaving 9 bases of the junction unmatched. The CDR3 region is CASSLNIDRGHGYTF. The CDR3 DNA reads as TGTGCCAGCAGTCTCAACATCGACAGGGGGCATGGCTACACCTTC.

V usage is TRBV30 and J usage is TRBJ1-5, with D perhaps TRBD1 (6 bases). Germline V lookup: CDR1 GTSNPN, CDR2 SVGIG (reference sequence). Between the trimmed V and J ends, which lost 0 bases and 1 base, there was a span of 13 bases. The CDR3 contains 16 residues. CDR3: CAWSVRGASSNQPQHF. For the CDR3, the DNA is TGTGCCTGGAGTGTACGGGGGGCGTCGAGCAATCAGCCCCAGCATTTT.

The chain carries TRBV6-5 and TRBJ2-3; the D gene is possibly TRBD2 (6 bases). The CDR3 spans 15 residues. Trimming stripped 2 bases from V and 6 bases from J, with 15 bases between. CDR1 MNHEY and CDR2 SVGAGI come from the germline V gene. CDR3 amino acids: CASSYTWRGFDTQYF. The CDR3 nucleotides are TGTGCCAGCAGTTACACGTGGCGGGGATTCGATACGCAGTATTTT.

The chain couples TRBV5-3 to TRBJ1-2, with 12 bases lining up with TRBD1. TRBV5-3 is recorded as an ORF, its role being uncertain. V was clipped by 0 bases and J by 8 bases; unmatched bases: 5. CDR3 size: 15 residues. CDR3 coding DNA: TGTGCCAGAAGCTTGGACCGGGACAGGGGGCGAGGCTACACCTTC. Its protein product is CARSLDRDRGRGYTF.

In its sample, this clone was seen a few times. This chain links TRBV5-6 with TRBJ2-7, with D maybe TRBD1 (5 bases). V gave up 4 bases and J gave up 5 bases, with 16 bases separating them. Germline V gene lookup returns CDR1 SGHDT and CDR2 YYEEEE. The CDR3 loop spans 14 amino acids. As DNA, the CDR3 is TGTGCCAGCAGCAACGTCAGGGCATTCCACGAGCAGTACTTC. It codes for CASSNVRAFHEQYF. The whole variable domain, filled in from reference TRBV5-6 and TRBJ2-7, reads DAGVTQSPTHLIKTRGQQVTLRCSPKSGHDTVSWYQQALGQGPQFIFQYYEEEERQRGNFPDRFSGHQFPNYSSELNVNALLLGDSALYLCASSNVRAFHEQYFGPGTRLTVT.

This sequence joins TRBV29-1 and TRBJ1-3; tentatively, D is TRBD1 (5 bases). V lost 3 bases, J lost 0 bases, and 27 bases lay in between. The length of the CDR3 is 20 residues. The germline V gene has CDR1 SQVTM and CDR2 ANQGSEA. The CDR3 region is CSVEGPLGGAPFVSGNTIYF. The CDR3 nucleotides read TGCAGCGTTGAGGGGCCGTTGGGGGGTGCACCCTTTGTCTCTGGAAACACCATATATTTT.

CDR3 nucleotides: TGTGCCAGCTGTAGGGGGGGCCCCCAAGAGACCCAGTACTTC. Protein sequence: CASCRGGPQETQYF. The rearrangement uses TRBV6-5 and TRBJ2-5, with D perhaps matching TRBD2 (7 bases). The germline gives CDR1 MNHEY, CDR2 SVGAGI. Deletions cut 8 bases from V and 1 base from J, with 14 bases between. The CDR3 contains 14 residues.

J is TRBJ2-7 and V is TRBV6-4; D may be TRBD2 (6 bases). The CDR3 runs to 14 residues. The V end was cut by 0 bases, the J end by 0 bases, with 6 bases between. In germline, CDR1 is MRHNA, CDR2 SNTAGT. The chain's CDR3 is CASSDSSGSYEQYF. DNA for the CDR3: TGTGCCAGCAGTGACTCTAGCGGCTCCTACGAGCAGTACTTC.

The chain has TRBV6-6 and TRBJ1-2; no clear D gene. CDR3 length: 13 amino acids. Germline V gene data show CDR1 as MNHNY and CDR2 as SVGAGI (reference sequence). The V end lost 5 bases, the J end lost 4 bases, and 11 bases lay between the germline ends. CDR3 sequence reads: CASSDGVSYGYTF. The CDR3 DNA sequence: TGTGCCAGCAGTGACGGAGTGAGCTATGGCTACACCTTC.

This clone was counted only a few times. The chain carries TRBV15 and TRBJ2-7, with a tentative D call TRBD1 (5 bases). Germline-derived CDR1 and CDR2 are LNHNV and YYDKDF (reference sequence). The CDR3 has 13 residues. Between the trimmed V and J ends, which lost 0 bases and 6 bases, there was a span of 9 bases. CDR3 loop: CATSRDQGREQYF. DNA of the CDR3: TGTGCCACCAGCAGAGATCAGGGTCGCGAGCAGTACTTC.

In its sample, this clone was seen once. The gene calls are TRBV5-1 and TRBJ2-2, with TRBD2 identical over 14 bases. CDR1 is SGHRS, CDR2 YFSETQ, per germline. V was clipped by 4 bases and J by 3 bases; unmatched bases: 5. This CDR3 spans 17 amino acids. DNA for the CDR3: TGCGCCAGCAGCCTGGGACTAGCGGGGGATTACACCGGGGAGCTGTTTTTT. This codes for CASSLGLAGDYTGELFF.

The chain combines TRBV19 with TRBJ2-7, with 7 positions matching TRBD1. The germline V gene has CDR1 LNHDA and CDR2 SQIVND (reference sequence). J was trimmed by 6 bases and V by 0 bases; bases with no gene match: 11. The CDR3 loop spans 16 amino acids. DNA of the CDR3: TGTGCCAGTAGTATAGATGGCAGCTACAGGGGCGCCGAGCAGTACTTC. Protein: CASSIDGSYRGAEQYF.